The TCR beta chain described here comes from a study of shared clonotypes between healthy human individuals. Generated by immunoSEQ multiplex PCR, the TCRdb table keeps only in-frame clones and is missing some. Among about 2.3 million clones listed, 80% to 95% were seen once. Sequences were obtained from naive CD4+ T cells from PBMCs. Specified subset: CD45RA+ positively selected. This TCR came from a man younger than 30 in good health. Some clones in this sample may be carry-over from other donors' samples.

CDR3 in amino acids: CASSPSVGSYEQYF. CDR3 nucleotide sequence: TGTGCCAGCAGCCCCTCTGTGGGGTCCTACGAGCAGTACTTC. The chain joins TRBV5-5 to TRBJ2-7; no definite D call. CDR3 length: 14 amino acids. Germline V gives CDR1 SGHKS, CDR2 YYEKEE (reference sequence). Trimming left V 4 bases short and J 1 base short, with 12 bases between. The full variable domain, with the rest looked up from reference TRBV5-5 and TRBJ2-7, is DAGVTQSPTHLIKTRGQQVTLRCSPISGHKSVSWYQQVLGQGPQFIFQYYEKEERGRGNFPDRFSARQFPNYSSELNVNALLLGDSALYLCASSPSVGSYEQYFGPGTRLTVT.